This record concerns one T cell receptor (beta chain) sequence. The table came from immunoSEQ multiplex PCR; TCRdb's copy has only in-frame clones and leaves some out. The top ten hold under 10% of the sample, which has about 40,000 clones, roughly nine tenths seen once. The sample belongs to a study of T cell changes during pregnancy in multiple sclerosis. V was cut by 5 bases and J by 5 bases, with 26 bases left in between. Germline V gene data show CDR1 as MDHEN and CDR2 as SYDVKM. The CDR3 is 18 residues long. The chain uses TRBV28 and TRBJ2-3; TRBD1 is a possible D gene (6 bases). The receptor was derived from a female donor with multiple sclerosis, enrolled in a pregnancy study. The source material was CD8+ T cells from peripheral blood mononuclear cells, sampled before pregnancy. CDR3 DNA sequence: TGTGCCAGCAGTACCCCGAGTAACAGGGCGTACCACATAGATACGCAGTATTTT. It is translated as CASSTPSNRAYHIDTQYF.